Sequencing of this T cell receptor (beta chain) was carried out in a study of T cell changes during pregnancy in multiple sclerosis. The CDR3 extends over 14 amino acids. This table comes from immunoSEQ multiplex PCR, and its TCRdb copy is limited to in-frame clones, with some not included. The sample consists of 19,000 or so clones, over 75% of them appearing once. The source is a female donor in good health, enrolled as a control in a pregnancy study. The sample consisted of CD8+ T cells from peripheral blood mononuclear cells, taken after pregnancy. This chain joins TRBV21-1 and TRBJ2-7; the table's D call TRBD2 went unverified against the DNA. TRBV21-1 is described as a pseudogene. This CDR3 reads CASSKVSGVYEQYF. The CDR3 DNA sequence: TGTGCCAGCAGCAAAGTTAGCGGGGTTTACGAGCAGTACTTC.